Listed below are T cell receptor beta chains from one sample, sequenced in a study of spatial heterogeneity in lung cancer. One entry per CDR3 protein, called by TCRdb with MiXCR from the 5' RACE reads. The sample has more than 75,000 distinct CDR3 sequences, around 12% seen once; the top ten hold about 4.6%. The source was PBMCs, collected at surgery. The origin of the receptors is a male donor with early-stage non-small cell lung cancer. CDR3s include the opening cysteine and the closing phenylalanine or tryptophan. Each record gives: J gene, V gene, D gene, clone size, CDR3 DNA, CDR3 protein. The D gene is left open where the match is weak. Size is stated for part of the rows, as once, few or many counts, or as a class when the clone is expanded.

TRBJ2-7	TRBV9	-	-	TGTGCCAGCAGCGTATCGACGGGGTACGAGCAGTACTTC	CASSVSTGYEQYF
TRBJ2-1	TRBV6-4	TRBD2	many	TGTGCCAGCAGTGACAGTACTAGCGGGGGTGATGAGCAGTTCTTC	CASSDSTSGGDEQFF
TRBJ1-3	TRBV9	TRBD1	few	TGTGCCAGCAGCGTGGGACAGGGAAACACCATATATTTT	CASSVGQGNTIYF
TRBJ2-7	TRBV29-1	-	few	TGCGGCACCGGGACACCATATGGGGAGCAGTACTTC	CGTGTPYGEQYF
TRBJ2-1	TRBV3-1	-	few	TGTGCCAGCAGCCAACTCGGCCCACTCCCCGATGAGCAGTTCTTC	CASSQLGPLPDEQFF
TRBJ1-1	TRBV7-2	TRBD1	-	TGTGCCAGCAGCCCGGGACAGATTGAAGCTTTCTTT	CASSPGQIEAFF
TRBJ1-5	TRBV7-2	TRBD1	-	TGTGCCAGCAGCTTGGGACAGATTCTTAGCAATCAGCCCCAGCATTTT	CASSLGQILSNQPQHF
TRBJ2-4	TRBV6-1	-	few	TGTGCCAGCAGTGAACTCGCCAAAAACATTCAGTACTTC	CASSELAKNIQYF
TRBJ1-5	TRBV5-8	-	-	TGTGCCAGCAGCACTCTTATCGACGATCAGCCCCAGCATTTT	CASSTLIDDQPQHF
TRBJ2-3	TRBV6-4	-	few	TGTGCCAGCAGTGACAGGGAAAGGGCCACCACAGATACGCAGTATTTT	CASSDRERATTDTQYF
TRBJ1-6	TRBV6-1	-	few	TGTGCCAGCAGTGAAGCGGTACGCTCACCCCTCCACTTT	CASSEAVRSPLHF
TRBJ1-3	TRBV27	-	few	TGTGCCAGCAGTTTATCAGGGCAAGGTGGAAACACCATATATTTT	CASSLSGQGGNTIYF
TRBJ2-1	TRBV7-3	-	-	TGTGCCAGCAGCCAAGGGCTTGATGAGCAGTTCTTC	CASSQGLDEQFF
TRBJ1-2	TRBV12-3/TRBV12-4	TRBD1	few	TGTGCCAGCAGTTTGAAGGACAGGGTGGTTGGCTACACCTTC	CASSLKDRVVGYTF
TRBJ2-1	TRBV6-2/TRBV6-3	TRBD2	-	TGTGCCAGCAGTGGCTCCTTTAGCGGGAAGACCTACAATGAGCAGTTCTTC	CASSGSFSGKTYNEQFF
TRBJ1-2	TRBV28	-	-	TGTGCCAGCAGTTCGCAGTACTATGGCTACACCTTC	CASSSQYYGYTF
TRBJ2-7	TRBV29-1	TRBD2	few	TGCAGCGTCCAGCGGGAGGCCACCTACGAGCAGTACTTC	CSVQREATYEQYF
TRBJ2-7	TRBV24-1	-	-	TGTGCCACCAGTGATTTAAGGGACTGTGCCTACGAGCAGTACTTC	CATSDLRDCAYEQYF
TRBJ2-7	TRBV21-1	-	-	TGTGCCAGGCGGCGGAAGACTCTCTACGAGCAGTACTTC	CARRRKTLYEQYF
TRBJ2-7	TRBV28	TRBD2	-	TGTGCCAGCAGTCCGGGACTAGCGGGGGACTACGAGCAGTACTTC	CASSPGLAGDYEQYF
TRBJ2-7	TRBV7-8	-	few	TGTGCCAGCAGCCAACCCCCCTACGAGCAGTACTTC	CASSQPPYEQYF
TRBJ2-2	TRBV29-1	TRBD1	few	TGCAGCGGTGGGACAGACACCGGGGAGCTGTTTTTT	CSGGTDTGELFF
TRBJ2-1	TRBV4-2	-	few	TGTGCCAGCAGCCTGCCCCAGGGGGCGGGAGAGGGTAATGAGCAGTTCTTC	CASSLPQGAGEGNEQFF
TRBJ2-1	TRBV5-5	-	few	TGTGCCAGCAGCTTGGCCTTGGCGGGACTTCAGTTCTTC	CASSLALAGLQFF
TRBJ2-4	TRBV5-1	TRBD2	many	TGCGCCAGCAGCGTGTCAGCGGGAGGGCGGGGAAACATTCAGTACTTC	CASSVSAGGRGNIQYF
TRBJ2-2	TRBV4-1	TRBD2	-	TGCGCCAGCAGCCAAGATGGGAACGCGGGAGGAAACACCGGGGAGCTGTTTTTT	CASSQDGNAGGNTGELFF
TRBJ2-5	TRBV29-1	-	few	TGCAGCGTTTGGGACGTTCCACAAGAGACCCAGTACTTC	CSVWDVPQETQYF
TRBJ1-5	TRBV29-1	-	many	TGCAGCGTTGGGGACAGCAATCAGCCCCAGCATTTT	CSVGDSNQPQHF
TRBJ1-1	TRBV5-1	-	-	TGCGCCAGCAGCGATTACAGGGCCACTGAAGCTTTCTTT	CASSDYRATEAFF
TRBJ1-1	TRBV19	TRBD1	-	TGTGCCAGTAGTACCCTGACAGGGGTGGGGGACACTGAAGCTTTCTTT	CASSTLTGVGDTEAFF
TRBJ2-3	TRBV5-1	-	many	TGCGCCAGCAGCTTGAAGAGGGAGGTATCAGATACGCAGTATTTT	CASSLKREVSDTQYF
TRBJ1-2	TRBV25-1	TRBD1	many	TGTGCCAGCGGAGGGGACAGGGCCAACTATGGCTACACCTTC	CASGGDRANYGYTF
TRBJ2-7	TRBV25-1	-	few	TGTGCCAGCAGTGGACCATCAAACACAGGGACCTTCTACGAGCAGTACTTC	CASSGPSNTGTFYEQYF
TRBJ1-2	TRBV3-1	-	-	TGTGCCAGCAGCCAAGACCCAGGGAACAATGGCTACACCTTC	CASSQDPGNNGYTF
TRBJ2-3	TRBV7-9	-	many	TGTGCCAGCAGCTTGGACACCCGCACAGATACGCAGTATTTT	CASSLDTRTDTQYF
TRBJ1-4	TRBV29-1	TRBD1	many	TGCAGCGTTGGACAGGGGAGAAATGAAAAACTGTTTTTT	CSVGQGRNEKLFF
TRBJ2-3	TRBV11-2	TRBD2	-	TGTGCCAGCAGCTTAGCAAATGGGAGGGGAGATACGCAGTATTTT	CASSLANGRGDTQYF
TRBJ2-2	TRBV6-5	TRBD1	-	TGTGCCAGCAGTCAAAAGGGGGCCCCGAACACCGGGGAGCTGTTTTTT	CASSQKGAPNTGELFF
TRBJ2-7	TRBV5-1	-	few	TGCGCCAGCATGGAACCGCTGGGTATGAGCTACGAGCAGTACTTC	CASMEPLGMSYEQYF
TRBJ2-1	TRBV2	TRBD2	-	TGTGCCAGCAGTTCCTATTTTAGCGGGGGCCTTTACAATGAGCAGTTCTTC	CASSSYFSGGLYNEQFF
TRBJ2-1	TRBV20-1	-	-	TGCAGTGTTCCGACAGGGGTAGCGGGAATGAATGAGCAGTTCTTC	CSVPTGVAGMNEQFF
TRBJ2-5	TRBV5-1	TRBD1	once	TGCGCCAGCAGCTCTGGGAACCGAGGGACAGGGAAAGAGACCCAGTACTTC	CASSSGNRGTGKETQYF
TRBJ2-7	TRBV12-3/TRBV12-4	-	few	TGTGCCAGCAGCCAGACAGGCCCCTACGAGCAGTACTTC	CASSQTGPYEQYF
TRBJ2-3	TRBV7-3	-	-	TGTGCCAGCAGCTTAACTGGTCAGATTGAAGATACGCAGTATTTT	CASSLTGQIEDTQYF
TRBJ2-3	TRBV29-1	TRBD1	-	TGCAGCGTTCTTGGACAGGGCTCAGATACGCAGTATTTT	CSVLGQGSDTQYF
TRBJ2-7	TRBV6-5	TRBD2	-	TGTGCCAGCAGTTCGGGACTAGCGGGAGGGCCGAGGGAGCAGTACTTC	CASSSGLAGGPREQYF
TRBJ2-3	TRBV5-1	TRBD2	few	TGCGCCAGCAGCTCGACTAGCGTTTTTCCAGATACGCAGTATTTT	CASSSTSVFPDTQYF
TRBJ1-1	TRBV29-1	-	many	TGCAGCGTTTCACGGGCTATGAACACTGAAGCTTTCTTT	CSVSRAMNTEAFF
TRBJ2-2	TRBV24-1	TRBD1	-	TGTGCCACCAGTGGCTTAGGGACAGGGAAGGTCGGGGAGCTGTTTTTT	CATSGLGTGKVGELFF
TRBJ2-7	TRBV20-1	-	-	TGCAGTGCTACCCCGGACCGGCGCTCCTACGAGCAGTACTTC	CSATPDRRSYEQYF
TRBJ1-6	TRBV20-1	-	few	TGCAGTGCTAGAGATGGGGCAGGATTAAGTTCACCCCTCCACTTT	CSARDGAGLSSPLHF
TRBJ2-7	TRBV20-1	TRBD1	few	TGCAGTGCCGACGACAGGGGGGACGAGCAGTACTTC	CSADDRGDEQYF